This T cell receptor beta chain was recorded in a study of tumor and adjacent non-tumor tissue in lung cancer. Study information: There were fewer than 15 adenocarcinoma, 2 squamous cell carcinoma and 1 small cell lung cancer cases.

Of note for this clonotype: Antigen unknown. Being one base from a much bigger clone, this may be a read error.

TCRbeta libraries were built with three rounds of nested PCR, modified from ARM-PCR. TCRdb called the multiplex PCR reads again in MiXCR, with one record for every CDR3 protein. Among about 140,000 distinct CDR3 sequences listed, approximately 66% were seen once. Germline V gene sequence: CDR1 MNHEY, CDR2 SVGAGI. This CDR3 has 15 residues. Deletions cut 6 bases from V and 2 bases from J, with 16 bases between. The template was RNA from unsorted bulk tissue. The study, taken as a whole, reports: Patients with more diverse tumor TCRs had worse survival. In normal lung, the top 100 clones were significantly more dominant than in tumor.

The receptor's source is a man aged 55 to 70 with small cell lung cancer. The sequenced sample was lung tumor tissue. J is TRBJ2-5 and V is TRBV6-5; a weak D match, TRBD2 (7 bases). The CDR3 DNA is TGTGCCAGCAGGGGGGGGCCAGCGGGGCAAGAGACCCAGTACTTC. Its protein is CASRGGPAGQETQYF.